This T cell receptor (beta chain) was profiled in a study of T cell responses to AZD1222 COVID-19 vaccine. Study-wide context: Whether given at about 4 or about 12 weeks, second doses were pooled.

The germline gives CDR1 MNHNY, CDR2 SVGAGI (reference sequence). The V segment lost 5 bases and the J segment 3 bases; nucleotides outside the gene matches: 5. The CDR3 covers 15 residues. Study-wide results and caveats: Spike-specific TCR breadth and depth rose after two AZD1222 doses. All repertoire sampling was performed exclusively after the peak T cell response.

Sequencing used immunoSEQ multiplex PCR; TCRdb keeps in-frame clones, though not all of them. The sample has 95,000 to 150,000 clones, around 87% seen once. A remark on this clone: Its target is unknown.

The material sequenced was peripheral blood, taken on day 0 of AZD1222 vaccination. This receptor was taken from an adult in good health. The chain carries TRBV6-6 and TRBJ2-3; 10 bases fit TRBD2. The CDR3 bases are TGTGCCAGCAGTACGGGTAGCGGGAGGACAGATACGCAGTATTTT. It yields the protein CASSTGSGRTDTQYF.